The clone carrying this TCR beta chain was recorded a few times. As yet, its antigen is unknown. The germline CDR1 and CDR2 sequences are SGHTA and FQGTGA. V was clipped by 5 bases and J by 6 bases; unmatched bases: 8. This CDR3 has 14 amino acids. Treatment described: approximately 9-day PBMC culture with coronavirus spike peptide pools or control peptides (ViraFEST assay). The Oncomine TCR Beta short-read assay sequenced DNA from cultured CD4+ T cells. TCRdb used MiXCR to reprocess the PCR reads, holding one entry per CDR3 protein. This table has about 19,000 distinct CDR3 sequences, 55% appearing once. The data were taken from a study of vaccination and CD4 T cells after COVID-19.

This TCR derives from a human donor who had recovered from COVID-19. Sequenced input: CD4+ T cells from blood, cultured in vitro. This sequence joins TRBV7-3 and TRBJ1-2; 8 positions match TRBD1. CDR3 sequence reads: CASSNRQGRDGYTF. Here the CDR3 DNA reads TGTGCCAGCAGCAATAGACAGGGGCGAGATGGCTACACCTTC.